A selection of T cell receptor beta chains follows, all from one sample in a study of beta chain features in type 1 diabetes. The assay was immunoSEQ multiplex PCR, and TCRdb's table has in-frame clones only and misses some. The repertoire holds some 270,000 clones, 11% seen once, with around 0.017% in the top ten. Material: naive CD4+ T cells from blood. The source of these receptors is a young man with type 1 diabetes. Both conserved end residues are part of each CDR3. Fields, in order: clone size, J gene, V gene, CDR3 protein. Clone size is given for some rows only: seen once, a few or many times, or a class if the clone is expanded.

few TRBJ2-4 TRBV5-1 CASSRWTGGNIQYF
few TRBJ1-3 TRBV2 CASRGDSGNTIYF
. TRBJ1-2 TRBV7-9 CASSLSNRNYGYTF
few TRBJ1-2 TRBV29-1 CSAEATYGYTF
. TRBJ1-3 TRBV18 CASSPGLSGNTIYF
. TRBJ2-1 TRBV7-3 CASSLDRRQEQFF
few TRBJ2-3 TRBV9 CASSVFQGVGGDTQYF
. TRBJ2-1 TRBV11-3 CASSSRQGGWNEQFF
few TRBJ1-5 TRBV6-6 CASSWESGQPQHF
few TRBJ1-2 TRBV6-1 CASSDWTGGSYGYTF
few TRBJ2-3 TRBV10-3 CAIGQETQYF
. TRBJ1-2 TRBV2 CASPTGSGGYTF
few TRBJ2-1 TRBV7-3 CASSSYAGGYNEQFF
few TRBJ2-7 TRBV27 CASSVGARGWSYEQYF
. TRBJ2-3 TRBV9 CASSVERGGGADTQYF
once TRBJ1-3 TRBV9 CASSVTGVSGSTIYF
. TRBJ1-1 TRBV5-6 CASSLWRKMNTEAFF
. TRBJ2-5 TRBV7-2 CASSLRRGQETQYF